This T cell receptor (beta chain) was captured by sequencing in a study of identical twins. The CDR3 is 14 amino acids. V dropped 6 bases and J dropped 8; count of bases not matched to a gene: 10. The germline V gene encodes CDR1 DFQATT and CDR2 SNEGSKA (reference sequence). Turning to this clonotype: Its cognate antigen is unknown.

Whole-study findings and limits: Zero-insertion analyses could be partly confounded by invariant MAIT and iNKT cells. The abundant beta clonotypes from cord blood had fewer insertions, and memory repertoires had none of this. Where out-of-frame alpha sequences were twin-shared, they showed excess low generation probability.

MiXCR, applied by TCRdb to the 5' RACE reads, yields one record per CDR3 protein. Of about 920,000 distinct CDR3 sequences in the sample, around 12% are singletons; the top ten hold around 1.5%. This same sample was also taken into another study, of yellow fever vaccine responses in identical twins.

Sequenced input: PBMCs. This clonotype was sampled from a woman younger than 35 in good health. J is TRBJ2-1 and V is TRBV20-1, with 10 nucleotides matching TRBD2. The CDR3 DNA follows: TGCAGTGCGGAGGCGAGCGGGGGGGCCCATGAGCAGTTCTTC. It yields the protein CSAEASGGAHEQFF.